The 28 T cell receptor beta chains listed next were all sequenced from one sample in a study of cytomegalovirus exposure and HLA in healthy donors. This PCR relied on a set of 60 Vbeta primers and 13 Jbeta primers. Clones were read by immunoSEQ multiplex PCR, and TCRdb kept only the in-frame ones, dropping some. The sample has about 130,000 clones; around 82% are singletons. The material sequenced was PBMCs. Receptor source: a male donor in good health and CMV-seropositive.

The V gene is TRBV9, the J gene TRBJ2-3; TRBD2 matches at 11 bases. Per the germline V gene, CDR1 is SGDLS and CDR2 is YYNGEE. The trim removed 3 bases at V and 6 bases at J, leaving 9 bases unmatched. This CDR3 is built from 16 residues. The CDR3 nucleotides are TGTGCCAGCAGCGCCCTGACTAGCGGGGCCTATGATACGCAGTATTTT. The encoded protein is CASSALTSGAYDTQYF.

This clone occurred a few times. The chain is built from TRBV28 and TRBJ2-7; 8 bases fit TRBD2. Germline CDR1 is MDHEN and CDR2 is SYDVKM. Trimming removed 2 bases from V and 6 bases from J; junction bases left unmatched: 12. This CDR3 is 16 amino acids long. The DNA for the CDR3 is TGTGCCAGCAGTTTAATCCCGGGAGGGACTACTACCGAGCAGTACTTC. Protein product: CASSLIPGGTTTEQYF.

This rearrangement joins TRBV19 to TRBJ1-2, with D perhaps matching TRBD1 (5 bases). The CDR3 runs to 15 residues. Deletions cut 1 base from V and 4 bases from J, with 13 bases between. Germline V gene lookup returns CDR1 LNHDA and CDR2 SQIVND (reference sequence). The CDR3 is CASSIGEGLTYGYTF. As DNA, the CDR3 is TGTGCCAGTAGTATAGGGGAGGGACTGACCTATGGCTACACCTTC.

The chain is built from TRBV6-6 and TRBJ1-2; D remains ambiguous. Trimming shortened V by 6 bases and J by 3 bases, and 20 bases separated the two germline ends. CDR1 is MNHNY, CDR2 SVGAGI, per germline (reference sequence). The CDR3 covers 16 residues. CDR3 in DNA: TGTGCCAGCAGATCATCGTCAGAATCAAATTACTATGGCTACACCTTC. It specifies CASRSSSESNYYGYTF.

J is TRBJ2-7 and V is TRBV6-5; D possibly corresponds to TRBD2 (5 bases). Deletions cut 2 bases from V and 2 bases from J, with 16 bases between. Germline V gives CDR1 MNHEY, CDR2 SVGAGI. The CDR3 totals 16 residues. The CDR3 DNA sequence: TGTGCCAGCAGTTACGGGCAAGGACTTCCGCCCTACGAGCAGTACTTC. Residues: CASSYGQGLPPYEQYF.

This CDR3 reads CASTQKETQYF. The DNA of the CDR3 is TGTGCCAGCACACAGAAAGAGACCCAGTACTTC. The chain combines TRBV2 with TRBJ2-5; D is unresolved. This CDR3 spans 11 amino acids. V was cut by 7 bases and J by 3 bases, with 6 bases left in between. CDR1 and CDR2 from the germline V gene are SNHLY and FYNNEI.

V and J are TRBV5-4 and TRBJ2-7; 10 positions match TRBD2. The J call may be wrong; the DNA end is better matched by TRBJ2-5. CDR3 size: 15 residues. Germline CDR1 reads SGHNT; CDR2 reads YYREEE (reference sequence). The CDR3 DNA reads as TGTGCCAGCAGCTTGGGGACTAGCGGACAAGAGACCCAGTACTTC. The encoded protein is CASSLGTSGQETQYF.

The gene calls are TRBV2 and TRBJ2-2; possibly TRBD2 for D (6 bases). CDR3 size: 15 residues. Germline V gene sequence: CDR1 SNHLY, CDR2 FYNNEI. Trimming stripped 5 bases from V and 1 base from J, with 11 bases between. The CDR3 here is CASSSVAENTGELFF. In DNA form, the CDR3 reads TGTGCCAGCAGTTCGGTAGCGGAGAACACCGGGGAGCTGTTTTTT. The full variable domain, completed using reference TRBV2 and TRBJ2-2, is EPEVTQTPSHQVTQMGQEVILRCVPISNHLYFYWYRQILGQKVEFLVSFYNNEISEKSEIFDDQFSVERPDGSNFTLKIRSTKLEDSAMYFCASSSVAENTGELFFGEGSRLTVL.

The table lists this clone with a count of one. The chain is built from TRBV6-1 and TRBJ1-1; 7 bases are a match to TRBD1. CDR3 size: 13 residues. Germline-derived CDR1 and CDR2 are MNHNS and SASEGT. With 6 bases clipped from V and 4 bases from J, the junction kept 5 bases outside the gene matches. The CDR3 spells CASSLQGSTEAFF. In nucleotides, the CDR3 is TGTGCCAGCAGCTTACAGGGGTCCACTGAAGCTTTCTTT.

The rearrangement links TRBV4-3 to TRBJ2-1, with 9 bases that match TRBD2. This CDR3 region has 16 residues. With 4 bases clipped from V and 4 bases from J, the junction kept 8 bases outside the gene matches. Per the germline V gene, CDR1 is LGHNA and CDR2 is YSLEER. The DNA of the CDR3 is TGCGCCAGCAGCCTCCGGGCTAGCGGGAAGTACAATGAGCAGTTCTTC. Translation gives CASSLRASGKYNEQFF.

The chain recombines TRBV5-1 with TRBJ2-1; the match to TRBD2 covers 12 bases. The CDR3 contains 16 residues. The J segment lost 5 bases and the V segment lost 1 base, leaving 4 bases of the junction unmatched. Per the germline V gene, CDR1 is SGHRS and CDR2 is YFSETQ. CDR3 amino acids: CASSLPLAGGNNEQFF. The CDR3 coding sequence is TGCGCCAGCAGCTTGCCGCTAGCGGGAGGGAACAATGAGCAGTTCTTC.

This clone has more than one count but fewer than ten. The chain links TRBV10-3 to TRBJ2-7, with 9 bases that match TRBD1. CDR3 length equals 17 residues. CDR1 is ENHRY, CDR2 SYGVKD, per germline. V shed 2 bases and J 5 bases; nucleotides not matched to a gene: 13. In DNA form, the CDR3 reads TGTGCCATCAGTGAGAGAACACAGGGGGCCCGGTACCACGAGCAGTACTTC. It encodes CAISERTQGARYHEQYF.

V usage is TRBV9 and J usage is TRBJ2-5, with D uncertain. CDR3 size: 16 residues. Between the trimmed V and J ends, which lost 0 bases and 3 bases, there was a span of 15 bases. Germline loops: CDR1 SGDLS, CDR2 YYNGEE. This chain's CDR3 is CASSVATEKEKETQYF. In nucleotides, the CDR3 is TGTGCCAGCAGCGTAGCTACCGAGAAAGAGAAAGAGACCCAGTACTTC.

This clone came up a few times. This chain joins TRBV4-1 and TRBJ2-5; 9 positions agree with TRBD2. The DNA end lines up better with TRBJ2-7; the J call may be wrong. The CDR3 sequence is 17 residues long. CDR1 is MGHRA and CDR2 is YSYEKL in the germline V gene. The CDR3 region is CASSQVPFRAGGLEQYF. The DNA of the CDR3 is TGCGCCAGCAGCCAAGTCCCATTCCGAGCGGGAGGACTCGAGCAGTACTTC.

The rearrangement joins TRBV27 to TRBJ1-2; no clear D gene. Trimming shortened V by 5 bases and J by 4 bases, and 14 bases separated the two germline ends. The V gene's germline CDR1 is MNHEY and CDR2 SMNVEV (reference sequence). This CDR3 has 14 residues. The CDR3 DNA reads TGTGCCAGCAGTCCCACGGTTTCCGGCTATGGCTACACCTTC. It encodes CASSPTVSGYGYTF.

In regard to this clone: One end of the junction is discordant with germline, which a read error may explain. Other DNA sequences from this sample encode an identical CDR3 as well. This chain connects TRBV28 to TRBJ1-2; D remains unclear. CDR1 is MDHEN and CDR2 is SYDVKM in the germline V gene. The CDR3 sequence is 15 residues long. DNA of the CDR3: TGTGCCAGTAGTTTAGGAAGAGGGAGTGACTATGGCTACACCTTC. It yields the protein CASSLGRGSDYGYTF.

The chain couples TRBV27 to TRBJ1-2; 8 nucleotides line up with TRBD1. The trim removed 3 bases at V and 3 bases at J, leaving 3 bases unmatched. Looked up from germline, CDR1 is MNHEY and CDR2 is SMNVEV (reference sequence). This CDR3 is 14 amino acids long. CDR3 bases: TGTGCCAGCAGTTTTGACAGGGGTTACTATGGCTACACCTTC. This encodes CASSFDRGYYGYTF.

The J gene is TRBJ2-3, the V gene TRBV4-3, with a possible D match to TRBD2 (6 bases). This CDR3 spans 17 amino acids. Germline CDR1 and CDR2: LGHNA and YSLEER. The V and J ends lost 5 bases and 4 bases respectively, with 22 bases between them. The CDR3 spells CASSDHWRADFSDTQYF. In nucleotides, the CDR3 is TGCGCCAGCAGCGATCATTGGAGGGCCGATTTCTCAGATACGCAGTATTTT.

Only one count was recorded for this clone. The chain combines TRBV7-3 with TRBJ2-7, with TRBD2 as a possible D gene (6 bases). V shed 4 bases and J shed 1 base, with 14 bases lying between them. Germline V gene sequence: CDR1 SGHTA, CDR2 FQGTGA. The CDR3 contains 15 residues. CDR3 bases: TGTGCCAGCAGCTACCAGGGAGGTTCGTCCTACGAGCAGTACTTC. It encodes CASSYQGGSSYEQYF.

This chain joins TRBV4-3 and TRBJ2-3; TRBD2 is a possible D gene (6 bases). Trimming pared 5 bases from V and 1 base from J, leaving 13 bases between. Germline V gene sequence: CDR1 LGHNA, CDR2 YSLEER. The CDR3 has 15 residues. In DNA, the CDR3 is TGCGCCAGCAGCGGGGGAGGACGGGGCACAGATACGCAGTATTTT. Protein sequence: CASSGGGRGTDTQYF.

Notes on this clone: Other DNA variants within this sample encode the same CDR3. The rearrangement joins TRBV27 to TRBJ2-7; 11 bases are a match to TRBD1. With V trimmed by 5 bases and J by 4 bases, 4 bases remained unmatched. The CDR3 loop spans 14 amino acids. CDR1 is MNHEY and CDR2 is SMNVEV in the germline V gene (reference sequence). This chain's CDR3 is CASSPGTGGYEQYF. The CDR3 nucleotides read TGTGCCAGCAGTCCCGGGACAGGGGGTTACGAGCAGTACTTC.

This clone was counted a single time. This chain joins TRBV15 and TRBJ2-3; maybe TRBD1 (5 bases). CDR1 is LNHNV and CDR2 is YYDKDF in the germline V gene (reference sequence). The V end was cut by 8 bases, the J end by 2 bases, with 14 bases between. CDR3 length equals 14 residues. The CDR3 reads CATSAKGITDTQYF. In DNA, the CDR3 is TGTGCCACCTCTGCAAAGGGGATCACAGATACGCAGTATTTT.

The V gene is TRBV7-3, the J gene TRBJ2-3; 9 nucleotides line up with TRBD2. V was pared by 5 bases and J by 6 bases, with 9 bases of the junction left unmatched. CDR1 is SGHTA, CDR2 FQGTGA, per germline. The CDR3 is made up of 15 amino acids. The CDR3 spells CASSPLAGIGDTQYF. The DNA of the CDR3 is TGTGCCAGCAGCCCTCTAGCGGGAATCGGGGATACGCAGTATTTT.

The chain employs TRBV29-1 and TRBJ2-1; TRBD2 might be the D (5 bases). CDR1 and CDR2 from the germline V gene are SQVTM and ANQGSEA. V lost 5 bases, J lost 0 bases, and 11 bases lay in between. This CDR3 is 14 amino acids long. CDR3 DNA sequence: TGCAGCGTTTCCAGCGGTACCTCCTACAATGAGCAGTTCTTC. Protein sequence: CSVSSGTSYNEQFF.

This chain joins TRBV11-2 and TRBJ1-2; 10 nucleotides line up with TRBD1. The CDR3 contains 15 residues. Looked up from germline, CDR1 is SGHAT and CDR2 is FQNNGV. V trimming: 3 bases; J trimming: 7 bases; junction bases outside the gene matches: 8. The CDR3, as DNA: TGTGCCAGCAGCTTGGGACAGGGGATTCTTGGTGGCTACACCTTC. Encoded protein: CASSLGQGILGGYTF.

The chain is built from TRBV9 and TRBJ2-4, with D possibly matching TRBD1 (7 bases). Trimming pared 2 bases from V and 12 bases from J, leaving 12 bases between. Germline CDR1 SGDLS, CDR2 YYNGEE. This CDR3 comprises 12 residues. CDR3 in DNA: TGTGCCAGCAGCGTCCGCGGGGACAGTCAGTACTTC. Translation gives CASSVRGDSQYF.

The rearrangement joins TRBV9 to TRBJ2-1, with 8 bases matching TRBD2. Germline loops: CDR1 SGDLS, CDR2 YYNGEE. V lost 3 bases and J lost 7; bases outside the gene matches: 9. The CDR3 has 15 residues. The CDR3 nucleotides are TGTGCCAGCAGCGGGGGACGGGAGGGCGAAAATGAGCAGTTCTTC. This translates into CASSGGREGENEQFF. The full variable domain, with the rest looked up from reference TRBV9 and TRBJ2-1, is DSGVTQTPKHLITATGQRVTLRCSPRSGDLSVYWYQQSLDQGLQFLIQYYNGEERAKGNILERFSAQQFPDLHSELNLSSLELGDSALYFCASSGGREGENEQFFGPGTRLTVL.

This chain's CDR3 is CASSVDSYGYTF. The CDR3 nucleotides read TGTGCCAGCAGCGTGGACTCCTATGGCTACACCTTC. V and J are TRBV5-6 and TRBJ1-2; D not certain. The germline gives CDR1 SGHDT, CDR2 YYEEEE. CDR3 length: 12 amino acids. V lost 4 bases to trimming and J lost 4 bases, with 8 bases between them.